The TCR beta chain under discussion was sequenced for a study of cytomegalovirus exposure and HLA in healthy donors. General study points: TCR beta sequences reportedly predicted most subjects' HLA-A and HLA-B alleles accurately.

Regarding this clone: Its antigen remains unidentified.

The primer mix had 60 Vbeta and 13 Jbeta primers. Measured with immunoSEQ multiplex PCR; TCRdb has only the in-frame clones, and not every one. The sample consists of roughly 200,000 clones, roughly three quarters of them appearing once. The sequenced material came from PBMCs. The origin of this receptor is a man aged 45 to 65 in good health and CMV-seronegative.

CDR3 DNA: TGTGCCAGCAGTTTTCTGCAGGGGTGGGAGCAGTACTTC. Translating gives CASSFLQGWEQYF. The chain recombines TRBV28 with TRBJ2-7, with D possibly matching TRBD1 (6 bases). This CDR3 is 13 amino acids long. Per germline, CDR1 MDHEN and CDR2 SYDVKM. V lost 3 bases and J lost 7, with 13 bases in between.